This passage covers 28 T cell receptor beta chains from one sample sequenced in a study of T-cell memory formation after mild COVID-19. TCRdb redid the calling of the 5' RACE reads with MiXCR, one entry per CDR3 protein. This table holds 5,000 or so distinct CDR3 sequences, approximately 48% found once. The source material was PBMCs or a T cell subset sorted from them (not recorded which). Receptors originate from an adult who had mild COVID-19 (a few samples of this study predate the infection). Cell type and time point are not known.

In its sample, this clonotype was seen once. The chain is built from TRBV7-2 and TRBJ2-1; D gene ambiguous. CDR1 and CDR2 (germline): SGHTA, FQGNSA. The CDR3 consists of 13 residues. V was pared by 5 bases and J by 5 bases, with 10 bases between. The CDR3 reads CASSKVKNNEQFF. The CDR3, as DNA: TGTGCCAGCAGCAAAGTAAAAAACAATGAGCAGTTCTTC. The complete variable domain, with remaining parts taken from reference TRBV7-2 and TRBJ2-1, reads GAGVSQSPSNKVTEKGKDVELRCDPISGHTALYWYRQSLGQGLEFLIYFQGNSAPDKSGLPSDRFSAERTGGSVSTLTIQRTQQEDSAVYLCASSKVKNNEQFFGPGTRLTVL.

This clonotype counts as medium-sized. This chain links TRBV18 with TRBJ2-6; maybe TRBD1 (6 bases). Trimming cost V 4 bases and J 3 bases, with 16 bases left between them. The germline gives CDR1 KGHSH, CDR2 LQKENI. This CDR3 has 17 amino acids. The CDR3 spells CASSLPGATSGANVLTF. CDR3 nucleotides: TGTGCCAGCTCACTTCCAGGGGCTACGAGTGGGGCCAACGTCCTGACTTTC.

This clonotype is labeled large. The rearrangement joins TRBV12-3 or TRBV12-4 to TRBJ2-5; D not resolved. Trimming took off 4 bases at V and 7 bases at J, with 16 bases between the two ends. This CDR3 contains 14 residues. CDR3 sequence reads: CASSYWEGRGTQYF. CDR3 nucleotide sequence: TGTGCCAGCAGTTATTGGGAAGGGCGAGGGACCCAGTACTTC.

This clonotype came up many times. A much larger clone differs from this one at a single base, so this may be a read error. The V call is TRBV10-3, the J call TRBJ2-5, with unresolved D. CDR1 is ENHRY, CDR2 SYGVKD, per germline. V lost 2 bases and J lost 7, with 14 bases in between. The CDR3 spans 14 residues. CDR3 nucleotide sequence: TGTGCCATCAGTGAGCTTCCAACCGGGCCGACCCAGTACTTC. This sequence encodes CAISELPTGPTQYF.

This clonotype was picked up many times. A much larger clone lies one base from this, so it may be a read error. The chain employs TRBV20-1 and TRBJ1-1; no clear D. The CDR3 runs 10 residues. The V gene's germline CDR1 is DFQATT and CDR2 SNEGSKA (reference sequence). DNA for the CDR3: TGCAGGGCCCTTAAGTTGGTAGCTTTCTTT. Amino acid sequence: CRALKLVAFF.

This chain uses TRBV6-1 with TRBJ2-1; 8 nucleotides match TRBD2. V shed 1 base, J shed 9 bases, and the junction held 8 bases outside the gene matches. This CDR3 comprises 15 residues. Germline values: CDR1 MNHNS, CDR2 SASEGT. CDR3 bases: TGTGCCAGCAGTGAAGTAGCGGGGTCCTCCAGTGAGCAGTTCTTC. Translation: CASSEVAGSSSEQFF.

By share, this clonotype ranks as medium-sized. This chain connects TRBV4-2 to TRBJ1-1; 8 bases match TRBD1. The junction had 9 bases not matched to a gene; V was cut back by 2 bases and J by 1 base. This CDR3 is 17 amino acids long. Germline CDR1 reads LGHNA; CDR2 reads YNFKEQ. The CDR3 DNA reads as TGTGCCAGCAGCCAAATCGAGATAGGACAGGGGAACACTGAAGCTTTCTTT. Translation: CASSQIEIGQGNTEAFF.

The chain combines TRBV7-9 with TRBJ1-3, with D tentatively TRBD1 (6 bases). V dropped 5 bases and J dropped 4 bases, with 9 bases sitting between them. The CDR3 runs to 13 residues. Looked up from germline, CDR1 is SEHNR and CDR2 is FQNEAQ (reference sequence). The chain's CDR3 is CASSHGQGNTIYF. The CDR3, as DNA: TGTGCCAGCAGCCACGGACAGGGAAACACCATATATTTT.

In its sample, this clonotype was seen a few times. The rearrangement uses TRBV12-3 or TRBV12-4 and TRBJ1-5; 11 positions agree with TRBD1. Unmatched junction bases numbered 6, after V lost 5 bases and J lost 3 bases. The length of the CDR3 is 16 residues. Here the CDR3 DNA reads TGTGCCAGCAGTCAGGGACAGGGGGTCCTCAATCAGCCCCAGCATTTT. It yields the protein CASSQGQGVLNQPQHF.

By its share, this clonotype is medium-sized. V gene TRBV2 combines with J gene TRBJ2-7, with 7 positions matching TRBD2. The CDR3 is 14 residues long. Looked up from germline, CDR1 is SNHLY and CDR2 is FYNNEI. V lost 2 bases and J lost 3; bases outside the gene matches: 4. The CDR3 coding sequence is TGTGCCAGCAGTGAAAGACTAGCTGGCTACGAGCAGTACTTC. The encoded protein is CASSERLAGYEQYF. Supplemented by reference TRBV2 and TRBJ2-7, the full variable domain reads EPEVTQTPSHQVTQMGQEVILRCVPISNHLYFYWYRQILGQKVEFLVSFYNNEISEKSEIFDDQFSVERPDGSNFTLKIRSTKLEDSAMYFCASSERLAGYEQYFGPGTRLTVT.

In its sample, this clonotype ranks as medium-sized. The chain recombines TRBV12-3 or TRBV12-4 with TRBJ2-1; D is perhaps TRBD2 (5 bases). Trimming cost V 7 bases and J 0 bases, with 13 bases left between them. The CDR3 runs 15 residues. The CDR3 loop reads CASTVGGDSYNEQFF. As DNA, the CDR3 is TGTGCCAGCACCGTAGGAGGCGACTCCTACAATGAGCAGTTCTTC.

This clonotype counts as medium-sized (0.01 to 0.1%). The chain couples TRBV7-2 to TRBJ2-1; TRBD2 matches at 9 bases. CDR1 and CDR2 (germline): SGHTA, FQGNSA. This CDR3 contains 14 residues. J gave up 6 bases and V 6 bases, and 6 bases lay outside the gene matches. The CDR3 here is CASRPSGGLNEQFF. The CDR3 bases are TGTGCCAGCAGACCCAGCGGGGGGCTCAATGAGCAGTTCTTC.

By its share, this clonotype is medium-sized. The CDR3 here is CASSQPGQGYTGELFF. Here the CDR3 DNA reads TGTGCCAGCAGCCAGCCAGGACAGGGATACACCGGGGAGCTGTTTTTT. This chain connects TRBV14 to TRBJ2-2, with 8 bases matching TRBD1. V gave up 3 bases and J gave up 3 bases; unmatched junction bases: 6. Germline V gene lookup returns CDR1 SGHDN and CDR2 FVKESK. The CDR3 totals 16 residues.

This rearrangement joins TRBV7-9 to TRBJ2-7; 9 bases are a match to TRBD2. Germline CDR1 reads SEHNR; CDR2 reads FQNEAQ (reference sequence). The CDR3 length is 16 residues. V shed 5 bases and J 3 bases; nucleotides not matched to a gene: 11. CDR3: CASSPPPGLAVYEQYF. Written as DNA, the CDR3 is TGTGCCAGCAGCCCGCCACCGGGACTAGCCGTCTACGAGCAGTACTTC.

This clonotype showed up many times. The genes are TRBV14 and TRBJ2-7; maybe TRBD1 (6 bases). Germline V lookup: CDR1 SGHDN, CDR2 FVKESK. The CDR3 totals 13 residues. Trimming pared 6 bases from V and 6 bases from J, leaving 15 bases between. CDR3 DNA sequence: TGTGCCAGCAGTACGGACGTACAGGGCGAGCAGTACGTC. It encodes CASSTDVQGEQYV.

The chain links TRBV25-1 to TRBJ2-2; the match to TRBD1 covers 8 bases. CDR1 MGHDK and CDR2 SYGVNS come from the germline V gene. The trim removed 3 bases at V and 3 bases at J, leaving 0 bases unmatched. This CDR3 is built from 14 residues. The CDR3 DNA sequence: TGTGCCAGCAGTGACAGGGGGCACACCGGGGAGCTGTTTTTT. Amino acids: CASSDRGHTGELFF.

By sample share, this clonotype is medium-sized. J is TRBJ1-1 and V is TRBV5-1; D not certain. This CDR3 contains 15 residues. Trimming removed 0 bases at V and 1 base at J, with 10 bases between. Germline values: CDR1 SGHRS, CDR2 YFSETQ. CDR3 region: CASSLAGVRNTEAFF. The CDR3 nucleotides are TGCGCCAGCAGCTTGGCCGGGGTCAGGAACACTGAAGCTTTCTTT.

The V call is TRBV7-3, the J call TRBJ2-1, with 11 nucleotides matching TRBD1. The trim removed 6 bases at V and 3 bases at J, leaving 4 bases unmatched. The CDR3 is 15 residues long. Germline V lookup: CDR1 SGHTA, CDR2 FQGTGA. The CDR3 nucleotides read TGTGCCAGCAGTCCCGGGACAGGGGGCTACAATGAGCAGTTCTTC. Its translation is CASSPGTGGYNEQFF.

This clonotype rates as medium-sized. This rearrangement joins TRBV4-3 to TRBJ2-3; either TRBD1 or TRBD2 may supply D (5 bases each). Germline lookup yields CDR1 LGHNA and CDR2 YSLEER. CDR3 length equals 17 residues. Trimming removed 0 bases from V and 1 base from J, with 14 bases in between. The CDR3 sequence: CASSQDGSGRGTDTQYF. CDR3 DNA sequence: TGCGCCAGCAGCCAAGACGGTTCGGGACGGGGCACAGATACGCAGTATTTT.

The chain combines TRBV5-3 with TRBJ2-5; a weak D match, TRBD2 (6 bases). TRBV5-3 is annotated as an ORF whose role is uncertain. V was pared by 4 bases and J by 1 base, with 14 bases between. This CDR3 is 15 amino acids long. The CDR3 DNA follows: TGTGCCAGAAGCGAACTACGCGGGGTCCAAGAGACCCAGTACTTC. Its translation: CARSELRGVQETQYF.

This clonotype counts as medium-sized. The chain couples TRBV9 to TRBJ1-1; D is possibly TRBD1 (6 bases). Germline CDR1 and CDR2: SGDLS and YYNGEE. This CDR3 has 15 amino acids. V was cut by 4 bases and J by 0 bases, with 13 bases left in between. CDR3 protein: CASSQGQLLNTEAFF. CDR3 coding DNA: TGTGCCAGCAGCCAGGGGCAGCTCCTGAACACTGAAGCTTTCTTT.

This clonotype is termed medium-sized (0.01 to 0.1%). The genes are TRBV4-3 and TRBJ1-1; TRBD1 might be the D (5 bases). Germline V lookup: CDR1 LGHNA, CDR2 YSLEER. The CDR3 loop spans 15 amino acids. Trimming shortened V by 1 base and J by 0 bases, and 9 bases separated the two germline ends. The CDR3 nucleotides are TGCGCCAGCAGCCAAGGTGGAGGGGTGAACACTGAAGCTTTCTTT. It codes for CASSQGGGVNTEAFF.

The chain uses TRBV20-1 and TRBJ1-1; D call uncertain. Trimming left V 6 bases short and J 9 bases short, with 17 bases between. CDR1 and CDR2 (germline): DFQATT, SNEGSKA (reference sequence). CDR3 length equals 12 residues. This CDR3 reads CSAVTRDRKAFF. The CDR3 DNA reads TGCAGTGCCGTGACCCGCGACCGAAAAGCTTTCTTT.

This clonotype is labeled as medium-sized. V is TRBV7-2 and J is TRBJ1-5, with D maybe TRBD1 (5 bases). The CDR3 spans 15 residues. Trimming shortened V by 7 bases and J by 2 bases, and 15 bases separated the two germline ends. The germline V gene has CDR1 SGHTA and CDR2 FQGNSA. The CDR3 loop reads CASKPQGSGNQPQHF. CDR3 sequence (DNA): TGTGCCAGCAAACCGCAGGGTTCGGGCAATCAGCCCCAGCATTTT.

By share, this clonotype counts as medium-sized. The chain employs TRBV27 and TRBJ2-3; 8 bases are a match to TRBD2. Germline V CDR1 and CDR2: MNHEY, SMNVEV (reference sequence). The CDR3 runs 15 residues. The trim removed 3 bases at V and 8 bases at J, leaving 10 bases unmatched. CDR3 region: CASSFQRGFIGTQYF. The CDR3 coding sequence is TGTGCCAGCAGTTTTCAGCGGGGGTTCATCGGTACGCAGTATTTT.

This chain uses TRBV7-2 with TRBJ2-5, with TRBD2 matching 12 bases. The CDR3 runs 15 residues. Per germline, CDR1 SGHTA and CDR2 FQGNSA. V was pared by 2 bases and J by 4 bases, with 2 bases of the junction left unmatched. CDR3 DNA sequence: TGTGCCAGCAGCTTACAACTAGCGGGGGGAGAGACCCAGTACTTC. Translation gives CASSLQLAGGETQYF.

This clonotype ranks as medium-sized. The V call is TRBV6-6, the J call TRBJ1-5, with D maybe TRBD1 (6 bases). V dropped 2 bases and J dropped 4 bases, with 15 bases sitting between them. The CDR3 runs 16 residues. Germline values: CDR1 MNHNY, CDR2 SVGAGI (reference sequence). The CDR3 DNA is TGTGCCAGCAGTTACCTGGGTGGGGGGGCTAATCAGCCCCAGCATTTT. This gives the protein CASSYLGGGANQPQHF.

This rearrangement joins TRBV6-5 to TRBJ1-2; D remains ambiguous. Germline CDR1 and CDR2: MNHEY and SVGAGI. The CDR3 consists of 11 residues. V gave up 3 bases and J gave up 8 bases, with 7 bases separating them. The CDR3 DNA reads TGTGCCAGCAGTTATGGGGAGGGCTACACCTTC. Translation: CASSYGEGYTF.